The clone carrying this TCR beta chain was recorded only once. As yet, its antigen is unknown. This sample stems from a study of cytomegalovirus exposure and HLA in healthy donors. Overall study findings and caveats: Three chains linked to CMV were shown in vitro to be specific for CMV antigens. Subsequent analysis found a tendency for first-cohort TCR clusters to co-occur within the 90 to 150 validation repertoires.

Libraries were prepared by immunoSEQ multiplex PCR; TCRdb keeps only in-frame clonotypes and omits some of them. Among around 52,000 clones listed, about 88% were seen once. The receptor was isolated from a woman between 25 and 40 years old in good health and CMV-seronegative. The sequencing input was PBMCs.

The CDR3 nucleotides are TGTGCCAGCAGGCTACAGGGAATAGGTGAAAAACTGTTTTTT. Protein product: CASRLQGIGEKLFF. The chain recombines TRBV27 with TRBJ1-4, with D maybe TRBD1 (6 bases). Germline lookup yields CDR1 MNHEY and CDR2 SMNVEV (reference sequence). The CDR3 totals 14 residues. The germline V and J ends were trimmed by 6 bases and 7 bases, with 15 bases remaining between them.